This T cell receptor beta chain was captured by sequencing in a study of CD8 T cells in Susac syndrome. From germline, CDR1 is MNHEY and CDR2 SVGAGI. Trimming cost V 7 bases and J 8 bases; bases outside gene matches: 10. The CDR3 spans 15 residues. It was with random hexamers that about 0.45 to 1 ug RNA was reverse transcribed. TCRdb recomputed calls from the immunoSEQ multiplex PCR reads with MiXCR, one row per CDR3 protein. The repertoire includes a few thousand distinct CDR3 sequences, roughly 80% of them detected once, and approximately 19% sits in the top ten. Staining of CD27 and CD45RA defined memory subsets for TEMRA sorting.

Sample: CD8+ TEMRA cells from PBMCs. As for subset: FACS-sorted terminally differentiated effector memory CD8+ T cells re-expressing CD45RA (CD8+ TEMRA). This clonotype originated in a human donor with Susac syndrome. This rearrangement joins TRBV6-5 to TRBJ2-1; 11 bases agree with TRBD2. The CDR3 loop reads CASTKTSGRRDEQFF. CDR3 in DNA: TGTGCCAGCACTAAAACTAGCGGGAGAAGGGATGAGCAGTTCTTC.